The rows below give T cell receptor beta chains drawn from one sample of a study of T cell responses to AZD1222 COVID-19 vaccine. Sequencing used immunoSEQ multiplex PCR; TCRdb keeps in-frame clones, though not all of them. The sample lists fewer than 140,000 clones, less than 95% occurring once. Here the sequenced sample was peripheral blood, taken 28 days after the second AZD1222 dose. Source of these receptors: an adult who received the AZD1222 COVID-19 vaccine. Both conserved end residues are part of each CDR3. Fields, in order: J gene, clone size, V gene, D gene, CDR3 protein, CDR3 DNA. A D gene is named only where the DNA matches it firmly. Clone size is not always given. Where it is, it says once, few, many or a class for expanded clones.

>TRBJ1-2|NA|TRBV7-2|NA
CASSLGRFVDYGYTF
TGTGCCAGCAGCTTAGGCCGTTTTGTAGACTATGGCTACACCTTC
>TRBJ2-7|NA|TRBV7-6|NA
CASSLGAVDEQYF
TGTGCCAGCAGCTTAGGAGCTGTTGACGAGCAGTACTTC
>TRBJ2-2|NA|TRBV5-1|NA
CASSSGTTGELFF
TGCGCCAGCAGCTCGGGGACCACCGGGGAGCTGTTTTTT
>TRBJ2-7|few|TRBV5-1|TRBD1
CASSILGTGAHEQYF
TGCGCCAGCAGCATCTTAGGGACAGGGGCCCACGAGCAGTACTTC
>TRBJ1-5|NA|TRBV6-2/TRBV6-3|TRBD1
CASSYSGTGGQPQHF
TGTGCCAGCAGTTACTCCGGGACAGGGGGGCAGCCCCAGCATTTT
>TRBJ2-3|NA|TRBV27|TRBD2
CASSLLRLAGDTDTQYF
TGTGCCAGCAGTTTGCTCCGACTAGCGGGGGACACAGATACGCAGTATTTT
>TRBJ2-7|NA|TRBV7-2|NA
CASSQGIGTYEQYF
TGTGCCAGCAGCCAGGGGATAGGGACCTACGAGCAGTACTTC
>TRBJ1-2|NA|TRBV6-6|NA
CASNRGYTF
TGTGCCAGCAATCGTGGCTACACCTTC
>TRBJ1-5|NA|TRBV3-1/TRBV3-2|NA
CASSQDRNQPQHF
TGTGCCAGCAGCCAAGATCGCAATCAGCCCCAGCATTTT
>TRBJ1-4|NA|TRBV7-4|TRBD1
CASSQGQGARTNEKLFF
TGTGCCAGCAGCCAGGGACAGGGGGCCCGAACTAATGAAAAACTGTTTTTT
>TRBJ2-7|NA|TRBV4-3|NA
CASSRTAGGSSYEQYF
TGCGCCAGCAGCCGGACAGCCGGGGGGTCCTCCTACGAGCAGTACTTC
>TRBJ2-3|NA|TRBV12-3/TRBV12-4|TRBD1
CASSLRDSFYF
TGTGCCAGCAGTTTACGGGACAGTTTCTATTTT
>TRBJ1-3|once|TRBV5-1|NA
CASSRGVSGNTIYF
TGCGCCAGCAGCCGGGGGGTCTCTGGAAACACCATATATTTT
>TRBJ1-1|NA|TRBV5-8|NA
CASSPVRGTEAFF
TGTGCCAGCAGCCCGGTCCGGGGTACTGAAGCTTTCTTT
>TRBJ1-6|once|TRBV4-3|TRBD1
CASSPGTGFYNSPLHF
TGCGCCAGCAGCCCCGGGACAGGATTCTATAATTCACCCCTCCACTTT
>TRBJ1-2|NA|TRBV2|TRBD1
CASRRGQGAIGYTF
TGTGCCAGCAGGAGGGGACAGGGGGCGATAGGCTACACCTTC